A selection of T cell receptor beta chains follows, all from one sample in a study of patients and donors after allogeneic stem cell transplantation. Using its own MiXCR run on the RT-PCR reads, TCRdb lists one record per CDR3 protein. Here the sample spans roughly 960,000 distinct CDR3 sequences, roughly 18% being singletons. Sequenced material: blood, either unsorted or a sorted T cell fraction (not recorded which). Every receptor here comes from a human donor who was either an allogeneic HSCT recipient or a stem cell or donor lymphocyte infusion donor (not recorded which). It is not recorded whose cells these are; they may come from a transplant donor. Each CDR3 is given with its conserved first and last residue. Fields, in order: D gene, clone size, J gene, CDR3 length, V gene, CDR3 protein, CDR3 DNA. The D gene is left open where the match is weak. Expanded clones are given a class, and other clones once, few, many or no size at all.

d_gene: -
abundance: many
j_gene: TRBJ1-4
len: 14
v_gene: TRBV5-1
CDR3aa: CASSLEGTREKLFF
CDR3nt: TGCGCCAGCAGCTTAGAAGGGACGCGCGAAAAACTGTTTTTT

d_gene: TRBD1
abundance: once
j_gene: TRBJ2-1
len: 16
v_gene: TRBV2
CDR3aa: CASSEASDRDDNEQFF
CDR3nt: TGTGCCAGCAGTGAAGCTTCGGACAGGGACGACAATGAGCAGTTCTTC

d_gene: TRBD2
abundance: -
j_gene: TRBJ2-5
len: 16
v_gene: TRBV30
CDR3aa: CAWSPKLAGRYETQYF
CDR3nt: TGTGCCTGGAGCCCCAAGTTAGCGGGAAGATACGAGACCCAGTACTTC

d_gene: TRBD1
abundance: -
j_gene: TRBJ1-4
len: 15
v_gene: TRBV15
CDR3aa: CATSREKGAAEKLFF
CDR3nt: TGTGCCACCAGCAGGGAAAAGGGGGCAGCGGAAAAACTGTTTTTT

d_gene: -
abundance: many
j_gene: TRBJ2-5
len: 14
v_gene: TRBV20-1
CDR3aa: CSAPVTQNQETQYF
CDR3nt: TGCAGTGCTCCGGTGACCCAGAACCAAGAGACCCAGTACTTC

d_gene: -
abundance: -
j_gene: TRBJ2-5
len: 17
v_gene: TRBV11-2
CDR3aa: CASSLGRGIWVGETQYF
CDR3nt: TGTGCCAGCAGCTTAGGTCGGGGGATATGGGTCGGAGAGACCCAGTACTTC

d_gene: -
abundance: -
j_gene: TRBJ1-1
len: 16
v_gene: TRBV5-1
CDR3aa: CASSRRTGLGNTEAFF
CDR3nt: TGCGCCAGCAGCCGGCGAACAGGGTTGGGGAACACTGAAGCTTTCTTT

d_gene: -
abundance: -
j_gene: TRBJ2-7
len: 13
v_gene: TRBV6-1
CDR3aa: CASAPGSSYEQYF
CDR3nt: TGTGCCAGCGCTCCGGGAAGCTCCTACGAGCAGTACTTC

d_gene: -
abundance: many
j_gene: TRBJ2-5
len: 12
v_gene: TRBV29-1
CDR3aa: CSVEEGSETQYF
CDR3nt: TGCAGCGTTGAGGAAGGGTCGGAGACCCAGTACTTC

d_gene: -
abundance: -
j_gene: TRBJ1-5
len: 13
v_gene: TRBV7-9
CDR3aa: CASSSEAYQPQHF
CDR3nt: TGTGCCAGCAGCTCGGAAGCCTATCAGCCCCAGCATTTT

d_gene: -
abundance: few
j_gene: TRBJ2-1
len: 14
v_gene: TRBV4-2
CDR3aa: CASSQEWRNNEQFF
CDR3nt: TGTGCCAGCAGCCAAGAATGGAGAAACAATGAGCAGTTCTTC

d_gene: TRBD1
abundance: few
j_gene: TRBJ2-5
len: 16
v_gene: TRBV5-4
CDR3aa: CASSSGQAQYQETQYF
CDR3nt: TGTGCCAGCAGCTCCGGACAGGCCCAGTACCAAGAGACCCAGTACTTC

d_gene: -
abundance: few
j_gene: TRBJ2-1
len: 11
v_gene: TRBV2
CDR3aa: CASSMVGEQFF
CDR3nt: TGTGCCAGCAGTATGGTAGGGGAGCAGTTCTTC

d_gene: -
abundance: -
j_gene: TRBJ2-1
len: 13
v_gene: TRBV20-1
CDR3aa: CSAKVSRGNEQFF
CDR3nt: TGCAGTGCTAAAGTATCGAGGGGCAATGAGCAGTTCTTC

d_gene: -
abundance: few
j_gene: TRBJ2-7
len: 15
v_gene: TRBV7-2
CDR3aa: CASSGYVAEYYEQYF
CDR3nt: TGTGCCAGCAGCGGCTATGTAGCAGAATACTACGAGCAGTACTTC

d_gene: -
abundance: -
j_gene: TRBJ2-4
len: 15
v_gene: TRBV24-1
CDR3aa: CATSDPRGAKNIQYF
CDR3nt: TGTGCCACCAGTGATCCAAGGGGGGCCAAAAACATTCAGTACTTC

d_gene: -
abundance: -
j_gene: TRBJ2-2
len: 14
v_gene: TRBV19
CDR3aa: CASSIITGTGELFF
CDR3nt: TGTGCCAGTAGTATAATCACGGGGACCGGGGAGCTGTTTTTT

d_gene: -
abundance: -
j_gene: TRBJ2-3
len: 13
v_gene: TRBV7-9
CDR3aa: CASSPPKFDTQYF
CDR3nt: TGTGCCAGCAGCCCCCCGAAGTTCGATACGCAGTATTTT

d_gene: -
abundance: -
j_gene: TRBJ2-7
len: 15
v_gene: TRBV7-2
CDR3aa: CASSLNASPGYEQYF
CDR3nt: TGTGCCAGCAGCTTAAACGCCTCGCCGGGCTACGAGCAGTACTTC

d_gene: -
abundance: few
j_gene: TRBJ1-4
len: 13
v_gene: TRBV29-1
CDR3aa: CSVLGATNEKLFF
CDR3nt: TGCAGCGTTCTCGGGGCGACTAATGAAAAACTGTTTTTT

d_gene: -
abundance: -
j_gene: TRBJ2-3
len: 16
v_gene: TRBV4-1
CDR3aa: CASSQDLPGLADTQYF
CDR3nt: TGCGCCAGCAGCCAAGATCTTCCTGGCCTCGCAGATACGCAGTATTTT

d_gene: -
abundance: -
j_gene: TRBJ2-7
len: 14
v_gene: TRBV5-1
CDR3aa: CASSLIQGLNEQYF
CDR3nt: TGCGCCAGCAGCTTGATCCAGGGACTCAACGAGCAGTACTTC

d_gene: -
abundance: few
j_gene: TRBJ1-3
len: 15
v_gene: TRBV5-1
CDR3aa: CASSMKGNTGNTIYF
CDR3nt: TGCGCCAGCAGCATGAAAGGGAATACTGGAAACACCATATATTTT

d_gene: -
abundance: few
j_gene: TRBJ1-2
len: 13
v_gene: TRBV4-1
CDR3aa: CASSLGTNYGYTF
CDR3nt: TGCGCCAGCAGCCTAGGTACCAACTATGGCTACACCTTC

d_gene: TRBD1
abundance: few
j_gene: TRBJ2-6
len: 16
v_gene: TRBV12-3/TRBV12-4
CDR3aa: CASSSTGGSGANVLTF
CDR3nt: TGTGCCAGCAGCTCTACAGGGGGCTCTGGGGCCAACGTCCTGACTTTC

d_gene: -
abundance: few
j_gene: TRBJ2-4
len: 14
v_gene: TRBV29-1
CDR3aa: CSVEDMVSGNIQYF
CDR3nt: TGCAGCGTTGAAGATATGGTTTCTGGAAACATTCAGTACTTC

d_gene: TRBD2
abundance: -
j_gene: TRBJ2-1
len: 12
v_gene: TRBV11-2
CDR3aa: CASSREVYEQFF
CDR3nt: TGTGCCAGCAGCCGGGAGGTCTATGAGCAGTTCTTC

d_gene: -
abundance: -
j_gene: TRBJ1-2
len: 13
v_gene: TRBV24-1
CDR3aa: CATSDLAGTRYTF
CDR3nt: TGTGCCACCAGTGACTTGGCCGGGACTCGCTACACCTTC

d_gene: -
abundance: -
j_gene: TRBJ2-7
len: 14
v_gene: TRBV6-1
CDR3aa: CASSEWGTAYEQYF
CDR3nt: TGTGCCAGCAGTGAATGGGGGACGGCCTACGAGCAGTACTTC

d_gene: -
abundance: few
j_gene: TRBJ1-4
len: 12
v_gene: TRBV25-1
CDR3aa: CASRQPDEKLFF
CDR3nt: TGTGCCAGCAGACAGCCTGATGAAAAACTGTTTTTT

d_gene: -
abundance: -
j_gene: TRBJ2-7
len: 16
v_gene: TRBV5-1
CDR3aa: CASSPTTRTDTYEQYF
CDR3nt: TGCGCCAGCAGCCCGACGACTAGGACGGACACCTACGAGCAGTACTTC

d_gene: TRBD1
abundance: few
j_gene: TRBJ1-1
len: 14
v_gene: TRBV3-1
CDR3aa: CASSPWDSNTEAFF
CDR3nt: TGTGCCAGCAGCCCCTGGGACAGTAACACTGAAGCTTTCTTT